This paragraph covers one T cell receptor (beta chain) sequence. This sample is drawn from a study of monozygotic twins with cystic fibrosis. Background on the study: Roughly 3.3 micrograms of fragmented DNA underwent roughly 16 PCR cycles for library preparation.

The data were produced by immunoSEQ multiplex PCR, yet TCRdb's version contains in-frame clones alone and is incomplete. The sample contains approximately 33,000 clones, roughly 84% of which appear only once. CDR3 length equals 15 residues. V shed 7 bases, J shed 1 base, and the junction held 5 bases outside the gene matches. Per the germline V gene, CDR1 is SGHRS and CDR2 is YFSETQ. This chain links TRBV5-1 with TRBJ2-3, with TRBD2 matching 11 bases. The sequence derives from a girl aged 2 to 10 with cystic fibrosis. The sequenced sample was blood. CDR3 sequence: CASVLGLAGTDTQYF. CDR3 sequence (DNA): TGCGCCAGCGTCCTGGGACTAGCGGGCACAGATACGCAGTATTTT. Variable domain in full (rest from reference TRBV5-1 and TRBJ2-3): KAGVTQTPRYLIKTRGQQVTLSCSPISGHRSVSWYQQTPGQGLQFLFEYFSETQRNKGNFPGRFSGRQFSNSRSEMNVSTLELGDSALYLCASVLGLAGTDTQYFGPGTRLTVL.